The 7 T cell receptor beta chains presented below share a single source sample, sequenced in a study of B cell selection in AIRE deficiency (dated by TCRdb to the late 2010s). Conventional CD4 T cells were sorted as cells that were CD4+CD127+. Libraries were made using the immunoSEQ multiplex PCR assay. Sourced from immuneACCESS, this table was stored by TCRdb with only in-frame sequences that have V and J called. A share of the clones is absent; for the studies checked, an unresolved V gene accounts for under half, and the remainder has no known explanation. The sample data list some 22,000 clones, and roughly 95% of these were observed just once. The ten largest clones take up under 0.2% of the sample. Sequencing was carried out using CD4+CD127+ conventional T cells sorted from PBMCs. Every receptor here comes from a human donor in good health.

V usage is TRBV5-1 and J usage is TRBJ1-2; 7 positions match TRBD1. This CDR3 is built from 14 residues. Losses at the gene ends were 3 bases for V and 6 bases for J; bases not matched to a gene: 8. The germline CDR1 and CDR2 sequences are SGHRS and YFSETQ. Here the CDR3 DNA reads TGCGCCAGCAGCTATGACGGACAGGTTGATGGCTACACCTTC. Translated: CASSYDGQVDGYTF.

This clone appeared a few times. The V and J genes are TRBV19 and TRBJ1-5, with D uncertain. Trimming pared 6 bases from V and 4 bases from J, leaving 7 bases between. The CDR3 loop spans 12 amino acids. Germline V gene sequence: CDR1 LNHDA, CDR2 SQIVND (reference sequence). The CDR3: CASRKQNQPQHF. The CDR3 DNA reads TGTGCCAGTAGAAAACAAAATCAGCCCCAGCATTTT.

J is TRBJ1-4 and V is TRBV18; D is perhaps TRBD1 (5 bases). V lost 2 bases to trimming and J lost 7 bases, with 11 bases between them. The CDR3 length is 14 residues. CDR1 is KGHSH and CDR2 is LQKENI in the germline V gene. The CDR3 sequence is CASSPAVQGEKLFF. The CDR3 nucleotides read TGTGCCAGCTCACCAGCGGTCCAGGGTGAAAAACTGTTTTTT.

The chain recombines TRBV6-6 with TRBJ1-4; 9 positions match TRBD1. CDR3 length: 16 residues. After removal of 4 bases from V and 7 bases from J, the junction contained 10 bases not matched to a gene. The V gene's germline CDR1 is MNHNY and CDR2 SVGAGI (reference sequence). Written as DNA, the CDR3 is TGTGCCAGCAGTTCGCGGATAGGACAGGGGACTGAAAAACTGTTTTTT. Translated, it gives CASSSRIGQGTEKLFF.

This chain uses TRBV5-1 with TRBJ2-5, with D maybe TRBD2 (5 bases). This CDR3 region has 15 residues. CDR1 is SGHRS, CDR2 YFSETQ, per germline. Trimming removed 0 bases from V and 2 bases from J, with 11 bases in between. This CDR3 is CASSLGVGVQETQYF. The DNA for the CDR3 is TGCGCCAGCAGCTTGGGGGTCGGGGTTCAAGAGACCCAGTACTTC.

The chain uses TRBV7-3 and TRBJ1-2; a possible D gene is TRBD1 (6 bases). Looked up from germline, CDR1 is SGHTA and CDR2 is FQGTGA. The V end was cut by 5 bases, the J end by 8 bases, with 15 bases between. CDR3 length: 13 amino acids. CDR3 nucleotide sequence: TGTGCCAGCAGCGAACAGGGATGGGACGGCTACACCTTC. As protein: CASSEQGWDGYTF.

The V gene is TRBV19, the J gene TRBJ2-3, with 11 bases fitting TRBD2. CDR3 length: 19 residues. Unmatched junction bases numbered 14, after V lost 5 bases and J lost 1 base. The germline V gene has CDR1 LNHDA and CDR2 SQIVND (reference sequence). CDR3 protein: CASSPQFSGGAIRTDTQYF. In DNA form, the CDR3 reads TGTGCCAGTAGTCCCCAATTTAGCGGGGGGGCGATTCGCACAGATACGCAGTATTTT.